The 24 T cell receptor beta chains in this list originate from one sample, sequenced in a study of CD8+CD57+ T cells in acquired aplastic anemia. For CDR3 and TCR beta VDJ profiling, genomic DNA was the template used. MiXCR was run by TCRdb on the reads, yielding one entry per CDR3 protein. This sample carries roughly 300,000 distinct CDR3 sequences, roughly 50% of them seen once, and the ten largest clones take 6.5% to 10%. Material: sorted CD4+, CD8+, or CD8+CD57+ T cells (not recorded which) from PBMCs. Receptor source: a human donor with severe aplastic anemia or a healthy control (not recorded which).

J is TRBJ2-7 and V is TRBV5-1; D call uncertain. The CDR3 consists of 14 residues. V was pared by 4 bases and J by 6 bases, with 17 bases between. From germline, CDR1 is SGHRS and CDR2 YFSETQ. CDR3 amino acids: CASSPALPATEQYF. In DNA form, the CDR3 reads TGCGCCAGCAGCCCCGCATTACCAGCGACCGAGCAGTACTTC.

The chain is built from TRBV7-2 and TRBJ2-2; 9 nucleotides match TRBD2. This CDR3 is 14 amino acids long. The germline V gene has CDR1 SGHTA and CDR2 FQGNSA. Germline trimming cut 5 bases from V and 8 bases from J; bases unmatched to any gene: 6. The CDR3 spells CASSRAGGQGELFF. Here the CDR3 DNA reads TGTGCCAGCAGCCGAGCGGGAGGCCAAGGGGAGCTGTTTTTT.

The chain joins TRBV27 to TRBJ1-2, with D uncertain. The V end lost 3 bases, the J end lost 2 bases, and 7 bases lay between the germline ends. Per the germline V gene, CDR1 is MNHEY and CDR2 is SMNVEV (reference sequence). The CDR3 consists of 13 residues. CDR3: CASSFGVNYGYTF. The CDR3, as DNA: TGTGCCAGCAGTTTCGGGGTCAACTATGGCTACACCTTC.

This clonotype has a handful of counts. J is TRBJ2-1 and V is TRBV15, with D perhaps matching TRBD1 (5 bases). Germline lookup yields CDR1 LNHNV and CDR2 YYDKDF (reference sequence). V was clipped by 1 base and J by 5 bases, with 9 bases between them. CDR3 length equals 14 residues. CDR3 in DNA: TGTGCCACCAGCAGAGGGGGCAGCCACAATGAGCAGTTCTTC. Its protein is CATSRGGSHNEQFF.

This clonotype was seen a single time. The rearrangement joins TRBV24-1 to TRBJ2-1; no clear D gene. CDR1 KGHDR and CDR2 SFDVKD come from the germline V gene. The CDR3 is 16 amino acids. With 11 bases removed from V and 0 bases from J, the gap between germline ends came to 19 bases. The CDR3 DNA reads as TGTGCCAGCGGAATAGGCTGCCCCAGCTCCTACAATGAGCAGTTCTTC. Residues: CASGIGCPSSYNEQFF.

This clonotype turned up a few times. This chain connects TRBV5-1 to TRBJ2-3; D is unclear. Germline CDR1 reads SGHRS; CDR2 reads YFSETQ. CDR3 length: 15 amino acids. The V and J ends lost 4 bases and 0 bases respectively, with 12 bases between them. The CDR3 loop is CASSPLPDSTDTQYF. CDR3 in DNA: TGCGCCAGCAGCCCCCTGCCTGACAGCACAGATACGCAGTATTTT. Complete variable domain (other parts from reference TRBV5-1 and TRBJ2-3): KAGVTQTPRYLIKTRGQQVTLSCSPISGHRSVSWYQQTPGQGLQFLFEYFSETQRNKGNFPGRFSGRQFSNSRSEMNVSTLELGDSALYLCASSPLPDSTDTQYFGPGTRLTVL.

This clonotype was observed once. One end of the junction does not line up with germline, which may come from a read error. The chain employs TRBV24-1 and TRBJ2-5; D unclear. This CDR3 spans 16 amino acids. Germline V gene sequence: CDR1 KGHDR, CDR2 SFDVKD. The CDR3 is CATSDNGPSTVETRYF. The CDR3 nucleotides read TGTGCCACCAGTGATAACGGGCCCAGCACTGTTGAGACCCGGTACTTC.

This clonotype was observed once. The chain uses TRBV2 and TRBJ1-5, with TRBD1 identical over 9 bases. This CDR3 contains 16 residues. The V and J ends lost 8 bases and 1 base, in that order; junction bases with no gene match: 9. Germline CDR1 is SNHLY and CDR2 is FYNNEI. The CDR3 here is CASETGTGRSNQPQHF. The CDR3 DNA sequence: TGTGCCAGCGAGACCGGGACAGGGAGAAGCAATCAGCCCCAGCATTTT.

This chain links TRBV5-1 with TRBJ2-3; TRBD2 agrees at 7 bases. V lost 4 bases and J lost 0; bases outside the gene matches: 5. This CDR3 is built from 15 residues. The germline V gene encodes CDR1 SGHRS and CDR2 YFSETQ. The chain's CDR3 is CASSPTAGSTDTQYF. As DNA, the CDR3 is TGCGCCAGCAGCCCCACAGCGGGAAGCACAGATACGCAGTATTTT.

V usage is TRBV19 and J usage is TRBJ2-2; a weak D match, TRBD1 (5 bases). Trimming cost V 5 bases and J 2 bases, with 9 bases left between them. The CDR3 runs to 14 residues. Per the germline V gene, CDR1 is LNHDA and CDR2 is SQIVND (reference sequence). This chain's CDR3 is CASSLQVNTGELFF. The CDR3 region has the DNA TGTGCCAGTAGTTTACAGGTTAACACCGGGGAGCTGTTTTTT.

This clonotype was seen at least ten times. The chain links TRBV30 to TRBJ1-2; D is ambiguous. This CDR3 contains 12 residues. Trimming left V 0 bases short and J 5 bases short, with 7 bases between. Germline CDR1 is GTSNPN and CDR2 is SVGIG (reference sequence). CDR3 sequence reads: CAWSVSSYGYTF. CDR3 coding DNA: TGTGCCTGGAGTGTATCCTCGTATGGCTACACCTTC.

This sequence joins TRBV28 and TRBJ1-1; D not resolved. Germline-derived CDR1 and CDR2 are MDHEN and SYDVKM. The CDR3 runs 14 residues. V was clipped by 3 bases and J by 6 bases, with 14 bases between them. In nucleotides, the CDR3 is TGTGCCAGCAGTTTCGTGCAGGCAGTCCCTGAAGCTTTCTTT. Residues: CASSFVQAVPEAFF.

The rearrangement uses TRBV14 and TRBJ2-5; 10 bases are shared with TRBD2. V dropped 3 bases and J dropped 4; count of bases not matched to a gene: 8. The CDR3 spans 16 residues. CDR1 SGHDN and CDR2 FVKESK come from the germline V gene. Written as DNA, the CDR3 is TGTGCCAGCAGCCACCGGCTAGCGGGGGAAGGAGAGACCCAGTACTTC. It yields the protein CASSHRLAGEGETQYF.

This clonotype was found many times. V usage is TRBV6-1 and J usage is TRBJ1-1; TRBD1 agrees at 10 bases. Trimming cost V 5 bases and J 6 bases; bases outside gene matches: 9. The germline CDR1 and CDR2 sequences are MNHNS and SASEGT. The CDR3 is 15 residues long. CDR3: CASSSDRGIRAEAFF. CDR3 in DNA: TGTGCCAGCAGTTCGGACAGGGGGATAAGGGCTGAAGCTTTCTTT.

The DNA for the CDR3 is TGTGCCATCAGTAAACCACAAAGGACTAGCGGAAGCACAGATACGCAGTATTTT. Amino acids: CAISKPQRTSGSTDTQYF. The chain has TRBV10-3 and TRBJ2-3, with 10 bases that match TRBD2. With 5 bases clipped from V and 0 bases from J, the junction kept 11 bases outside the gene matches. CDR1 is ENHRY and CDR2 is SYGVKD in the germline V gene. This CDR3 comprises 18 residues.

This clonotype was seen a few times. The CDR3 DNA reads as TGCACCACACAGGGTCTCATGAACACTGAAGCTTTCTTT. Its protein product is CTTQGLMNTEAFF. The rearrangement uses TRBV20-1 and TRBJ1-1, with a possible D match to TRBD1 (6 bases). The CDR3 loop spans 13 amino acids. Germline values: CDR1 DFQATT, CDR2 SNEGSKA (reference sequence).

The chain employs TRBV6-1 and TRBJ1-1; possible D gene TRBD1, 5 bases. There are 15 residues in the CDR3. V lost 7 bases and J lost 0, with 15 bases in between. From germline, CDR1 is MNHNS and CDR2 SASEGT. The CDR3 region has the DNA TGTGCCAGCACTCAGTGGGGCGGTATGAACACTGAAGCTTTCTTT. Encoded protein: CASTQWGGMNTEAFF.

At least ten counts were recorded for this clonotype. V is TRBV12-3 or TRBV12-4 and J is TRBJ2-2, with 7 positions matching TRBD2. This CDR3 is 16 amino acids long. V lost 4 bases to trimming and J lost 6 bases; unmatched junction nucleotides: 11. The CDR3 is CASSSNPVTSPGELFF. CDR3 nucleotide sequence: TGTGCCAGCAGTTCCAACCCCGTGACTAGCCCCGGGGAGCTGTTTTTT.

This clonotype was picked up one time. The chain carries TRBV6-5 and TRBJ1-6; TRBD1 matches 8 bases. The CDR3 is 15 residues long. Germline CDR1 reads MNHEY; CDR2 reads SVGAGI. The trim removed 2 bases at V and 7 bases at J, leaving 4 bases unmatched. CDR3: CASSYDRGGNSPLHF. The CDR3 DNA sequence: TGTGCCAGCAGTTACGACAGGGGCGGAAATTCACCCCTCCACTTT.

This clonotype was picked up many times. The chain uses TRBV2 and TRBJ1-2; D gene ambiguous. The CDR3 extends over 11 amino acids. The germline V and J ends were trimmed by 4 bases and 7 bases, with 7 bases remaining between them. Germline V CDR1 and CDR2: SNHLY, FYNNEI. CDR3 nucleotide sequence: TGTGCCAGCAGTGGAGGTTCTGGCTACACCTTC. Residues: CASSGGSGYTF.

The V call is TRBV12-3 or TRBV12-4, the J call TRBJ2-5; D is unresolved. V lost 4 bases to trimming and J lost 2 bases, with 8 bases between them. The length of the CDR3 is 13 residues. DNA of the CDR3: TGTGCCAGCAGTTCGCTAGAACAAGAGACCCAGTACTTC. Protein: CASSSLEQETQYF.

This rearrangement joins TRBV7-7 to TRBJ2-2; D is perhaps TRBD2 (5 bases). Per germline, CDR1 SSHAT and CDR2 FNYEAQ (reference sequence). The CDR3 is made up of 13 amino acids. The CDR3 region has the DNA TGTGCGAGCGGCAGATACCCCTCCGGGGAGCTGTTTTTT. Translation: CASGRYPSGELFF.

The CDR3 region has the DNA TGTGCCAGCAGCGTAGACTTGGAGCCTCGAACACCGATGGGGAACACTGAAGCTTTCTTT. It translates to CASSVDLEPRTPMGNTEAFF. The genes are TRBV9 and TRBJ1-1; D not resolved. Germline V gives CDR1 SGDLS, CDR2 YYNGEE. Between the trimmed V and J ends, which lost 0 bases and 1 base, there was a span of 25 bases. The CDR3 has 20 amino acids. Together with reference TRBV9 and TRBJ1-1, the CDR3 gives the full variable domain: DSGVTQTPKHLITATGQRVTLRCSPRSGDLSVYWYQQSLDQGLQFLIQYYNGEERAKGNILERFSAQQFPDLHSELNLSSLELGDSALYFCASSVDLEPRTPMGNTEAFFGQGTRLTVV.

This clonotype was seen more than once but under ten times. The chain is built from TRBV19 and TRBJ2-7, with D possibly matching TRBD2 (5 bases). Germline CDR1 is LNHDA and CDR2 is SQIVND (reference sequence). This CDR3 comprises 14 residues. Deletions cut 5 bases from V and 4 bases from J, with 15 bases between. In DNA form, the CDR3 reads TGTGCCAGTAGTTCCGGTACTAGGTTGTACGAGCAGTACTTC. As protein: CASSSGTRLYEQYF.